The rows below give T cell receptor beta chains drawn from one sample of a study of cytomegalovirus exposure and HLA in healthy donors. Produced via immunoSEQ multiplex PCR; TCRdb's table is partial and in-frame only. The table includes over 200,000 clones, more than 70% detected once. The material sequenced was PBMCs. These receptors were obtained from a human donor in good health. CDR3s include the opening cysteine and the closing phenylalanine or tryptophan. The D gene is left open where the match is weak.

v_gene	d_gene	CDR3aa
TRBV28	NA	CASTIPGPSGNTIYF
TRBV27	TRBD2	CASSSPGLAYEQFF
TRBV10-1	NA	CAGRAGPEKLFF
TRBV30	NA	CAWKGLGNTEAFF
TRBV28	TRBD2	CASRPLPGLVFKETQYF
TRBV5-5	NA	CASSPTESSYEQYF
TRBV18	NA	CASSPILGPGPANTGELFF
TRBV7-9	TRBD1	CASSLLETGDEKLFF
TRBV15	NA	CATSRDRASGANVLTF
TRBV7-3	NA	CASSPQGGNTGELFF
TRBV18	TRBD1	CASSQPNRDRAAEVQYF
TRBV7-9	NA	CASSLVIGRGRLYEQYF
TRBV12-5	NA	CASGLGEARAFF
TRBV27	TRBD1	CASSLGQGAGNTIYF
TRBV9	NA	CASSVEVGVGYEQYF
TRBV7-7	TRBD2	CASSLLAASSYNEQFF
TRBV11-2	TRBD2	CASSLDVWVPSGSSYEQYF